The 15 T cell receptor beta chains below all came from one sample that was sequenced in a study of tumor-infiltrating lymphocytes in primary liver carcinoma. It was from roughly 20-30 mg of unsorted bulk tissue that RNA and DNA were co-extracted. Using a constant-region primer together with ProtoScript II reverse transcriptase, TCR beta cDNA was made from 500 to 650 ng of total RNA. ARM-PCR was slightly modified, and three nested multiplex PCR rounds with it gave rise to the TCR beta libraries. A C-beta reverse primer and TRBV1-TRBV30 forward primers served in each of the first two PCR rounds, at ten to eleven cycles apiece. MiXCR, applied by TCRdb to the multiplex PCR reads, yields one record per CDR3 protein. The table includes approximately 45,000 distinct CDR3 sequences, around 72% detected once. The specimen sequenced was liver tumor tissue from sampling region 2. Subset indicated: tumor region T2, inferior pole. The origin of the receptors is a man aged 35 to 55 with primary liver carcinoma and hepatitis B virus infection.

This clonotype was seen at least ten times. J is TRBJ1-1 and V is TRBV2, with D unclear. Trimming removed 5 bases from V and 1 base from J, with 8 bases in between. The CDR3 is made up of 13 amino acids. CDR1 and CDR2 from the germline V gene are SNHLY and FYNNEI. CDR3 DNA sequence: TGTGCCAGCAGTTATACAGAGAACACTGAAGCTTTCTTT. Protein sequence: CASSYTENTEAFF.

The chain couples TRBV6-1 to TRBJ2-7; perhaps D is TRBD1 or TRBD2 (5 bases each). CDR1 and CDR2 from the germline V gene are MNHNS and SASEGT. CDR3 length: 16 amino acids. Trimming removed 9 bases at V and 1 base at J, with 22 bases between. The CDR3 DNA follows: TGTGCCAGTACCCCACGATCGGGACCGGGTTCCTACGAGCAGTACTTC. The encoded protein is CASTPRSGPGSYEQYF.

Notes on this clonotype: Sequence at one end of the junction differs from germline and may be a read error. The V call is TRBV6-1, the J call TRBJ1-1; D unclear. The CDR3 length is 13 residues. The germline V gene has CDR1 MNHNS and CDR2 SASEGT. CDR3 nucleotide sequence: TGTGCCAGGAGTGAGTGGAAGAACACTGAAGCTTTCTTT. Encoded protein: CARSEWKNTEAFF.

CDR3 sequence (DNA): TGTGCCAGCAGTTACCGGGGAGTTGGCATTGAAGCTTTCTTT. Encoded protein: CASSYRGVGIEAFF. This chain connects TRBV6-2 or TRBV6-3 to TRBJ1-1; no clear D gene. Trimming took off 2 bases at V and 7 bases at J, with 14 bases between the two ends. This CDR3 spans 14 amino acids. Germline V gives CDR1 MNHEY, CDR2 SVGEGT.

The gene calls are TRBV4-3 and TRBJ2-1; TRBD2 matches 9 bases. This CDR3 comprises 16 residues. From germline, CDR1 is LGHNA and CDR2 YSLEER. CDR3 bases: TGCACAAGCAGCCGTTCAGGCGGGAGGGCCAACAATGAGCAGTTCTTC. This translates into CTSSRSGGRANNEQFF.

The rearrangement uses TRBV28 and TRBJ2-1; TRBD2 agrees at 13 bases. V was pared by 6 bases and J by 8 bases, with 22 bases of the junction left unmatched. There are 20 residues in the CDR3. Germline V lookup: CDR1 MDHEN, CDR2 SYDVKM. This CDR3 reads CASSRVRGLAGNKRLYEQFF. The CDR3 nucleotides are TGTGCCAGCAGCCGGGTCAGGGGACTAGCGGGAAATAAAAGGTTATATGAGCAGTTCTTC.

On this clonotype: One end of the junction is discordant with germline, which a read error may explain. This chain links TRBV5-5 with TRBJ1-5, with D unresolved. Germline V CDR1 and CDR2: SGHKS, YYEKEE (reference sequence). This CDR3 contains 17 residues. CDR3 region: CASSLGPVMEYNQPQHF. The CDR3 DNA follows: TGTGCCAGCAGCTTGGGCCCAGTCATGGAGTATAATCAGCCCCAACATTTT.

Comments on this clonotype: Lacking the conserved final phenylalanine or tryptophan, this CDR3 likely reflects a read error. Because the CDR3's place on the DNA is in doubt, the DNA is left out and the CDR3 is given as listed by TCRdb. The V gene is TRBV30, the J gene TRBJ2-1; TRBD2 is the table's D call and was not checked against the DNA. CDR1 and CDR2 (germline): GTSNPN, SVGIG (reference sequence). The CDR3 has 14 residues if both end residues are counted. The CDR3 protein is CAWSETSGGNEQFI.

This clonotype has just a few counts. This may come from a read error, since a much larger clone is one base off. The V gene is TRBV5-1, the J gene TRBJ2-1; D ambiguous. Germline V gene sequence: CDR1 SGHRS, CDR2 YFSETQ. This CDR3 is 13 amino acids long. In DNA, the CDR3 is TGCGCCAGCAGCTTGGGGAACTACAATAAGCAGTTCTTC. Amino acid sequence: CASSLGNYNKQFF. Full variable domain (remainder filled in from reference TRBV5-1 and TRBJ2-1): KAGVTQTPRYLIKTRGQQVTLSCSPISGHRSVSWYQQTPGQGLQFLFEYFSETQRNKGNFPGRFSGRQFSNSRSEMNVSTLELGDSALYLCASSLGNYNKQFFGPGTRLTVL.

The CDR3, as DNA: TGTGCCAGCAGCCTTCTAGCGGGAGTCGCGAAGACCCAGTACTTC. This codes for CASSLLAGVAKTQYF. The chain is built from TRBV7-2 and TRBJ2-5; TRBD2 matches 10 bases. J gave up 6 bases and V 5 bases, and 9 bases lay outside the gene matches. The CDR3 runs 15 residues. From germline, CDR1 is SGHTA and CDR2 FQGNSA.

The chain is built from TRBV19 and TRBJ2-1, with 9 bases aligning to TRBD2. The CDR3 runs to 13 residues. The germline CDR1 and CDR2 sequences are LNHDA and SQIVND (reference sequence). Unmatched junction bases numbered 11, after V lost 10 bases and J lost 10 bases. The CDR3 here is CATGAGLAQEQFF. In DNA form, the CDR3 reads TGTGCCACTGGAGCGGGACTAGCCCAAGAGCAGTTCTTC.

The chain combines TRBV10-3 with TRBJ2-2; the match to TRBD2 covers 9 bases. From germline, CDR1 is ENHRY and CDR2 SYGVKD. Losses at the gene ends were 4 bases for V and 13 bases for J; bases not matched to a gene: 16. The CDR3 totals 16 residues. This CDR3 is CAISGNSGRGARGLFF. CDR3 coding DNA: TGTGCCATCAGTGGAAATAGCGGGAGAGGGGCCAGGGGGCTGTTTTTT.

Notes on this clonotype: As the CDR3 is not closed by the conserved phenylalanine or tryptophan, this likely results from a read error. The chain combines TRBV5-4 with TRBJ2-1; D remains unclear. Per the germline V gene, CDR1 is SGHNT and CDR2 is YYREEE (reference sequence). V lost 0 bases to trimming and J lost 12 bases, with 16 bases between them. CDR3 length: 14 amino acids. CDR3 in DNA: TGTGCCAGCAGCTTGGCCGTTAGAATGGATGGGCAGTTCATC. It yields the protein CASSLAVRMDGQFI.

Regarding this clonotype: The junction departs from the called germline gene at one end, perhaps through a read error. The genes are TRBV6-5 and TRBJ2-7; 9 nucleotides agree with TRBD2. CDR1 and CDR2 (germline): MNHEY, SVGAGI. There are 13 residues in the CDR3. CDR3 DNA sequence: TGTGCCTGCAGTTCCGGACTAGCGTACGAGCAATACTTC. It specifies CACSSGLAYEQYF.

As concerns this clonotype: At one of its ends the junction is not consistent with the germline gene, which may arise from a read error. J is TRBJ2-3 and V is TRBV23-1; TRBD2 aligns across 11 bases. TRBV23-1 has ORF status, its function being uncertain. CDR3 length: 20 amino acids. DNA for the CDR3: TGCGCCAGCGGTCAATCGCAACTAGCGGGAGCCCCCCGAGTGTCAGATACGCAGTATTTT. As protein: CASGQSQLAGAPRVSDTQYF.